A single TCR beta chain is shown here with its context. The record originates from a study of blood T cell repertoires in COVID-19. Germline assignment: CDR1 MNHNS and CDR2 SASEGT. There are 16 residues in the CDR3. Unmatched junction bases numbered 4, after V lost 4 bases and J lost 6 bases. Original processing methods: Quantification of nucleated cells was approximated via reference gene primer amplification. Clones were sequenced by immunoSEQ multiplex PCR, and TCRdb holds only the in-frame ones, with some missing. Clone size and V and J calls were adopted from that table, with D and trimming inferred from the DNA. The data show 300,000 to 350,000 clones, roughly 90% seen once. Grouping used clinical history reported by participants in a survey and questionnaire. Either two negative PCRs, clearance, or symptom resolution qualified Cohort 3 donors as recovered.

The chain joins TRBV6-1 to TRBJ2-2, with TRBD2 matching over 14 bases. This receptor was identified in a woman aged 25 to 39 who had recovered from COVID-19. The source material was PBMCs or T cells enriched from blood (not recorded which). The CDR3 protein is CASSGRLAGGSGELFF. CDR3 coding DNA: TGTGCCAGCAGTGGACGACTAGCGGGAGGGTCCGGGGAGCTGTTTTTT.